Listed below are T cell receptor beta chains from one sample, sequenced in a study of cytomegalovirus exposure and HLA in healthy donors. Libraries were prepared by immunoSEQ multiplex PCR; TCRdb keeps only in-frame clonotypes and omits some of them. This repertoire includes 93,000 or so clones. The sequenced sample consisted of PBMCs. These TCRs come from a man in his forties in good health and CMV-seronegative. Both conserved end residues are part of each CDR3. A D gene is named only where the DNA matches it firmly.

J gene | V gene | D gene | CDR3 protein | CDR3 DNA
TRBJ1-1 | TRBV19 | - | CASSEVNTEAFF | TGTGCCAGTAGTGAGGTGAACACTGAAGCTTTCTTT
TRBJ2-1 | TRBV5-1 | - | CASSLRASAQNNEQFF | TGCGCCAGCAGCTTGAGGGCTAGCGCTCAAAACAATGAGCAGTTCTTC
TRBJ1-1 | TRBV5-1 | TRBD1 | CASKGQGITEAFF | TGCGCCAGCAAAGGACAGGGGATTACTGAAGCTTTCTTT
TRBJ1-4 | TRBV5-1 | - | CASTPGEGTNEKLFF | TGCGCCAGCACCCCGGGGGAAGGAACTAATGAAAAACTGTTTTTT
TRBJ2-2 | TRBV15 | TRBD1 | CATSRDRDRANTGELFF | TGTGCCACCAGCAGAGACCGGGACAGGGCGAACACCGGGGAGCTGTTTTTT
TRBJ2-1 | TRBV28 | - | CASVQNNEQFF | TGTGCCAGCGTTCAGAACAATGAGCAGTTCTTC
TRBJ1-3 | TRBV27 | - | CASSLSSGNTIYF | TGTGCCAGCAGCCTCTCGTCTGGAAACACCATATATTTT
TRBJ1-2 | TRBV4-1 | TRBD1 | CASSQGQGAYGYTF | TGCGCCAGCAGCCAAGGCCAGGGGGCCTATGGCTACACCTTC
TRBJ2-1 | TRBV5-1 | - | CASSLGELENEQFF | TGCGCCAGCAGCTTGGGCGAACTAGAGAATGAGCAGTTCTTC
TRBJ2-7 | TRBV4-1 | - | CASSQEAQDYEQYF | TGCGCCAGCAGCCAGGAGGCCCAGGACTACGAGCAGTACTTC
TRBJ2-1 | TRBV27 | - | CASSPKKPRTAYNEQFF | TGTGCCAGCAGTCCCAAAAAACCAAGGACAGCCTACAATGAGCAGTTCTTC
TRBJ1-1 | TRBV9 | - | CASSVGSLGNTEAFF | TGTGCCAGCAGCGTAGGGTCTCTAGGGAACACTGAAGCTTTCTTT
TRBJ2-1 | TRBV7-6 | TRBD2 | CASSPIAGGPHEQFF | TGTGCCAGCAGCCCCATAGCGGGAGGGCCTCATGAGCAGTTCTTC
TRBJ2-1 | TRBV2 | - | CASSGPSSEQFF | TGTGCCAGCAGCGGTCCGTCGAGCGAGCAGTTCTTC
TRBJ2-1 | TRBV15 | TRBD2 | CATSRRTSGQDEQFF | TGTGCCACCAGCAGGCGGACTAGCGGCCAGGATGAGCAGTTCTTC
TRBJ2-3 | TRBV7-2 | TRBD1 | CASRGDRGWADTQYF | TGTGCCAGCAGGGGCGACAGGGGTTGGGCAGATACGCAGTATTTT
TRBJ1-5 | TRBV7-9 | TRBD1 | CATQGKGATANQPQHF | TGTGCCACCCAGGGAAAGGGGGCGACTGCCAATCAGCCCCAGCATTTT
TRBJ1-2 | TRBV4-3 | - | CASSPGVYYGYTF | TGCGCCAGCAGCCCGGGAGTTTACTATGGCTACACCTTC